This is a list of T cell receptor beta chains from one sample in a study of T cells in Graves' hyperthyroidism and ophthalmopathy. TCRdb called the multiplex PCR reads again in MiXCR, with one record for every CDR3 protein. In the table there are 300,000 to 450,000 distinct CDR3 sequences, 13% of which are singletons. Sequenced: blood. Every receptor here comes from a woman in her late teens or twenties with Graves' hyperthyroidism. Each CDR3 is given with its conserved first and last residue.

TRBV5-6	CASSLVQEQFF
TRBV5-1	CASSLVSVRGDTQYF
TRBV6-5	CASGVGQGLNEQYF
TRBV5-5	CASSFVVDTQYF
TRBV6-2/TRBV6-3	CASSSRDDNQPQHF
TRBV10-3	CAGTSGHNEQFF
TRBV3-1	CASSPAGAMDTQYF
TRBV7-9	CASKTTGTYGYTF
TRBV28	CATISGTEIRNEKLFF
TRBV4-2	CASSQGTWNTGELFF
TRBV15	CATSQRPTGSSGNTIYF
TRBV11-1	CASALRTAMNTEAFF
TRBV5-1	CASSPGHGNYGYTF
TRBV7-3	CASSLSGTGESPLHF
TRBV12-3/TRBV12-4	CASSFSYQPQHF
TRBV28	CASSLKRSGRVYEQFF
TRBV9	CASSVGTDELEAFF
TRBV4-1	CASSPTRGPYSYEQYF
TRBV20-1	CSAPRGPTTEAFF
TRBV5-1	CASSLMGAGGGNTEAFF
TRBV11-2	CASSSIFPGQGSYEQYF
TRBV6-5	CASSYSWGGETGELFF
TRBV6-1	CASRVGRAPDTEAFF
TRBV25-1	CASSSGMWETEAFF
TRBV27	CASSFQGGEYQPQHF
TRBV28	CASSQLFGGELFF
TRBV4-1	CASSLHWGQANTEAFF
TRBV7-2	CASSSGLAFSYEQYF
TRBV4-3	CASSHELAGDYTDTQYF
TRBV5-1	CASSFSSGSSAGELFF
TRBV20-1	CSARTSGGSYEQYF
TRBV3-1	CASSRPGQGANEQFF
TRBV29-1	CSVEGDPYGYTF
TRBV20-1	CSARDLQGSWETHYF
TRBV7-3	CASSLRQGYGELFF
TRBV20-1	CSAPKETSGIGGVNEQFF
TRBV3-1	CASSHPSGQPQHF
TRBV27	CASRKSGRVGEQYF